This T cell receptor beta chain was captured in a study of blood T cell repertoires in COVID-19. As for the study in general: COVID-19 samples from acute and convalescent phases originated in the United States, Italy and Spain.

With 1 base removed from V and 6 bases from J, the gap between germline ends came to 9 bases. There are 13 residues in the CDR3. Per the original methods: Scientists estimated how many nucleated cells there were by amplifying reference gene primers. Assay: immunoSEQ multiplex PCR; the TCRdb copy retains only in-frame clones and omits some. V, J and clone size were drawn from that table, and D and trimming were deduced from the DNA. This repertoire shows roughly 55,000 clones, less than 90% found once; its top ten account for about 1.8%. This chain links TRBV12-3 or TRBV12-4 with TRBJ1-1; possible D gene TRBD1, 6 bases. This receptor was identified in a woman in her sixties with acute or convalescent COVID-19. The sample taken for sequencing was peripheral blood. CDR3 loop: CASSLDRESEAFF. The CDR3 nucleotides are TGTGCCAGCAGTTTAGACAGGGAATCTGAAGCTTTCTTT.